This TCR beta chain was captured in a study of cytomegalovirus exposure and HLA in healthy donors. For this clone: Its antigen is not identified.

The V end was cut by 3 bases, the J end by 0 bases, with 13 bases between. There are 16 residues in the CDR3. Germline V gene sequence: CDR1 SGHKS, CDR2 YYEKEE (reference sequence). In the PCR, 60 Vbeta and 13 Jbeta primers were used. Using immunoSEQ multiplex PCR, the repertoire was profiled, and TCRdb retains in-frame clones only, with some absent. The table includes 200,000 to 250,000 clones, more than 60% detected once. General observations from the study: An analysis was carried out at a later point. It showed that HLA-associated TCR beta chains were more clonally expanded than equally common non-associated chains. Donors were assumed by presence/absence analyses to have roughly uniform sequencing depth.

The sequencing input was PBMCs. This TCR derives from a man aged 45-65 years in good health and CMV-seronegative. J is TRBJ2-1 and V is TRBV5-5; D perhaps matches TRBD2 (6 bases). CDR3: CASSSLASSSYNEQFF. CDR3 DNA sequence: TGTGCCAGCAGCTCCCTAGCGTCTAGCTCCTACAATGAGCAGTTCTTC. The variable domain in full, completed from reference TRBV5-5 and TRBJ2-1, reads DAGVTQSPTHLIKTRGQQVTLRCSPISGHKSVSWYQQVLGQGPQFIFQYYEKEERGRGNFPDRFSARQFPNYSSELNVNALLLGDSALYLCASSSLASSSYNEQFFGPGTRLTVL.